This T cell receptor beta chain was observed in a study of shared clonotypes between healthy human individuals. This clone was found once. The antigen is undetermined. This sample includes further DNA sequences coding for the same CDR3. Produced via immunoSEQ multiplex PCR; TCRdb's table is partial and in-frame only. The table lists millions of clones, 85% to 95% of them singletons, with over 1.5% in the top ten. General study points: What limited the represented genetic and exposure-history diversity was the small number of donors. Naive subsets typically showed greater estimated richness than memory subsets.

Naive CD8 cells, CD45RO-negative and positively selected for CCR7, excluded terminally differentiated effector memory CD45RA+ cells. The sample consisted of naive CD8+ T cells from PBMCs. The sequence was obtained from a man aged 18 to 30 in good health. Some clones in this sample may be carry-over from other donors' samples.

CDR3 in amino acids: CASSVGGGNYGYTF. The CDR3 bases are TGTGCCAGCAGCGTAGGTGGGGGCAACTATGGCTACACCTTC. This chain connects TRBV9 to TRBJ1-2, with D possibly matching TRBD1 (6 bases). The germline CDR1 and CDR2 sequences are SGDLS and YYNGEE. The ends were cut back, 0 bases at V and 2 bases at J, with 8 bases in the middle. This CDR3 spans 14 amino acids.